Here is one T cell receptor beta chain with its context. Assay used: immunoSEQ multiplex PCR; TCRdb lists only in-frame clones, some missing. The top ten hold around 4.3% of the sample, which has roughly 35,000 clones, 75% to 90% seen once. This sample stems from a study of T cell changes during pregnancy in multiple sclerosis. Unmatched junction bases numbered 7, after V lost 5 bases and J lost 9 bases. This CDR3 spans 13 amino acids. Germline loops: CDR1 MNHEY, CDR2 SMNVEV (reference sequence). The sequence was collected from a female donor with multiple sclerosis, enrolled in a pregnancy study. V is TRBV27 and J is TRBJ2-4; 7 nucleotides line up with TRBD1. The specimen comprised CD8+ T cells from peripheral blood mononuclear cells, sampled after pregnancy. This CDR3 is CASSLYRGGIQYF. Written as DNA, the CDR3 is TGTGCCAGCAGTCTCTACAGGGGTGGCATTCAGTACTTC.